Below are 17 T cell receptor beta chains sequenced from a single sample in a study of shared clonotypes between healthy human individuals. Produced via immunoSEQ multiplex PCR; TCRdb's table is partial and in-frame only. The sample shows about 480,000 clones, less than 85% of them seen only once. The sample taken for sequencing was PBMCs. The receptors originated from a woman aged 40 to 50 in good health. Some clones in this sample may be carry-over from other donors' samples.

This rearrangement joins TRBV9 to TRBJ2-3; D remains unclear. There are 15 residues in the CDR3. Trimming took off 0 bases at V and 1 base at J, with 9 bases between the two ends. CDR1 is SGDLS, CDR2 YYNGEE, per germline. The CDR3 region has the DNA TGTGCCAGCAGCGTAGGCTCCCTCGGCACAGATACGCAGTATTTT. It translates to CASSVGSLGTDTQYF.

There are a few counts of this clone. Other DNA sequences in the same sample also yield this CDR3. This chain connects TRBV7-2 to TRBJ2-1, with D possibly TRBD1 on 6 matching bases. Germline assignment: CDR1 SGHTA and CDR2 FQGNSA. CDR3 size: 14 residues. V shed 2 bases and J shed 4 bases, with 9 bases lying between them. The CDR3 DNA sequence: TGTGCCAGCAGCTTAAACAGGGCGTACAATGAGCAGTTCTTC. Protein product: CASSLNRAYNEQFF.

The gene calls are TRBV11-2 and TRBJ1-5, with D uncertain. Looked up from germline, CDR1 is SGHAT and CDR2 is FQNNGV. Trimming removed 3 bases from V and 7 bases from J, with 10 bases in between. The CDR3 length is 13 residues. CDR3 protein: CASSFNSHQPQHF. CDR3 bases: TGTGCCAGCAGCTTCAACAGTCACCAGCCCCAGCATTTT.

The J gene is TRBJ1-3, the V gene TRBV28; maybe TRBD1 (5 bases). The germline V gene encodes CDR1 MDHEN and CDR2 SYDVKM. The CDR3 length is 15 residues. V shed 5 bases and J shed 8 bases, with 19 bases lying between them. Here the CDR3 DNA reads TGTGCCAGCAGTGCCTCGACGCAGATAGGGGACACCATATATTTT. It codes for CASSASTQIGDTIYF.

The V and J genes are TRBV21-1 and TRBJ1-1; the table's D call of TRBD1 was not tested on the DNA. TRBV21-1 is a pseudogene locus. This CDR3 contains 13 residues. DNA for the CDR3: TGTGCCAGCAAGACACCCTTGGGCACTGAAGCTTTCTTT. Protein product: CASKTPLGTEAFF.

The count of this clone is one. This sequence joins TRBV19 and TRBJ2-7; D is perhaps TRBD1 (6 bases). The CDR3 is made up of 16 amino acids. CDR1 is LNHDA and CDR2 is SQIVND in the germline V gene (reference sequence). Trimming removed 5 bases at V and 2 bases at J, with 19 bases between. Written as DNA, the CDR3 is TGTGCCAGTAGTTTCACAGGGCTAGGTACCACCTACGAGCAGTACTTC. It translates to CASSFTGLGTTYEQYF.

This rearrangement joins TRBV28 to TRBJ2-2; the D call may be TRBD1 or TRBD2 (6 bases each). This CDR3 has 17 amino acids. Between the trimmed V and J ends, which lost 5 bases and 5 bases, there was a span of 21 bases. CDR1 and CDR2 (germline): MDHEN, SYDVKM. CDR3 amino acids: CASSETGWNSGTGELFF. The CDR3 coding sequence is TGTGCCAGCAGTGAAACAGGGTGGAATAGCGGAACCGGGGAGCTGTTTTTT.

The genes are TRBV5-8 and TRBJ2-7; 7 bases line up with TRBD2. Germline CDR1 is SGHTS and CDR2 is YDEGEE. Germline trimming cut 7 bases from V and 1 base from J; bases unmatched to any gene: 5. This CDR3 region has 13 residues. The CDR3 loop reads CASGGVASYEQYF. Written as DNA, the CDR3 is TGTGCCAGCGGGGGGGTAGCTTCCTACGAGCAGTACTTC.

The V call is TRBV5-1, the J call TRBJ2-5, with D perhaps TRBD2 (6 bases). Germline V gives CDR1 SGHRS, CDR2 YFSETQ. CDR3 length equals 15 residues. V was trimmed by 0 bases and J by 5 bases, leaving 14 bases between them. For the CDR3, the DNA is TGCGCCAGCAGCTTGGCGCGGGGTTCAGGGGAGACCCAGTACTTC. Translating it yields CASSLARGSGETQYF.

This clone was picked up a small number of times. The chain recombines TRBV21-1 with TRBJ2-1; the DNA was not used to check the table's D call, TRBD2. TRBV21-1 is a pseudogene. This CDR3 is 15 amino acids long. The CDR3 loop reads CASSKATTSVYEQFF. In DNA, the CDR3 is TGTGCCAGCAGCAAAGCGACGACTAGCGTGTATGAGCAGTTCTTC.

This clone was counted once. The rearrangement uses TRBV25-1 and TRBJ2-7; D is unclear. The germline V and J ends were trimmed by 1 base and 6 bases, with 22 bases remaining between them. This CDR3 spans 17 amino acids. Germline lookup yields CDR1 MGHDK and CDR2 SYGVNS. The DNA for the CDR3 is TGTGCCAGCAGTGAATGGGTCGGATCCTCCGCGGTTGGCGAGCAGTACTTC. Translated: CASSEWVGSSAVGEQYF.

Concerning this clone itself: The junction departs from the called germline gene at one end, perhaps through a read error. Within the sample, other DNA sequences also encode this same CDR3. This sequence joins TRBV19 and TRBJ1-5, with D tentatively TRBD1 (5 bases). Germline V gives CDR1 LNHDA, CDR2 SQIVND (reference sequence). The CDR3 consists of 14 residues. The CDR3 DNA reads as TGTGCCAGCACCGACAGAGCAAGCAATCAGCCCCAGCACTTT. Its translation is CASTDRASNQPQHF. Variable domain in full (rest from reference TRBV19 and TRBJ1-5): DGGITQSPKYLFRKEGQNVTLSCEQNLNHDAMYWYRQDPGQGLRLIYYSQIVNDFQKGDIAEGYSVSREKKESFPLTVTSAQKNPTAFYLCASTDRASNQPQHFGDGTRLSIL.

The rearrangement uses TRBV18 and TRBJ1-5; D gene uncertain. The ends were cut back, 3 bases at V and 6 bases at J, with 3 bases in the middle. CDR1 is KGHSH, CDR2 LQKENI, per germline. The CDR3 has 11 amino acids. The CDR3 region is CASSPIQPQHF. The CDR3 coding sequence is TGTGCCAGCTCACCGATTCAGCCCCAGCATTTT.

The V call is TRBV19, the J call TRBJ2-3, with 9 positions matching TRBD2. V shed 5 bases, J shed 4 bases, and the junction held 13 bases outside the gene matches. Germline-derived CDR1 and CDR2 are LNHDA and SQIVND (reference sequence). The CDR3 consists of 17 residues. The CDR3 here is CASSPGSGRRWADTQYF. The CDR3, as DNA: TGTGCCAGTAGTCCCGGCAGCGGGAGGCGGTGGGCAGATACGCAGTATTTT.

This clone was detected only once. V usage is TRBV7-9 and J usage is TRBJ1-4; 8 nucleotides agree with TRBD1. Per germline, CDR1 SEHNR and CDR2 FQNEAQ (reference sequence). The CDR3 is 17 residues long. V gave up 5 bases and J gave up 8 bases; unmatched junction bases: 16. CDR3 sequence: CASSRSSGQGTDEKLFF. CDR3 DNA sequence: TGTGCCAGCAGCCGTAGCAGTGGACAGGGTACGGACGAAAAACTGTTTTTT.

This sequence joins TRBV11-2 and TRBJ2-1; 10 nucleotides align to TRBD2. With V trimmed by 5 bases and J by 8 bases, 12 bases remained unmatched. CDR1 and CDR2 (germline): SGHAT, FQNNGV. The CDR3 is 16 amino acids. This CDR3 is CASSLGTSAIGDEQFF. The CDR3 DNA sequence: TGTGCCAGCAGCCTGGGGACTAGCGCCATCGGGGATGAGCAGTTCTTC.

This clone was counted ten times or more. The CDR3 protein is CSGETSGRATDTQYF. CDR3 DNA: TGCAGCGGAGAGACTAGCGGGAGGGCAACAGATACGCAGTATTTT. V and J are TRBV29-1 and TRBJ2-3; 14 bases match TRBD2. The CDR3 is made up of 15 amino acids. Germline V gene lookup returns CDR1 SQVTM and CDR2 ANQGSEA. The ends lost 7 bases at V and 3 bases at J; junction bases unmatched: 6.